This T cell receptor beta chain is from a study of blood T cell repertoires in COVID-19. Overall study: Samples taken during acute and convalescent COVID-19 were collected in the United States, Italy and Spain. PBMCs, B-cell-depleted T cells, or T cells were the source of the cDNA or gDNA that made up the material.

Per the study methods: Counts of nucleated cells, estimated from reference gene primer amplification, were obtained. The table came from immunoSEQ multiplex PCR; TCRdb's copy has only in-frame clones and leaves some out. That table furnishes V, J and clone size, whereas the DNA furnished D and trimming. The table records 210,000 or so clones, roughly 86% of them present only once. The CDR3 is made up of 15 amino acids. Unmatched junction bases numbered 1, after V lost 1 base and J lost 3 bases. The germline CDR1 and CDR2 sequences are SGHNT and YENEEA. The source is a woman aged 55-69 years with acute or convalescent COVID-19. The specimen sequenced was peripheral blood. The chain uses TRBV11-3 and TRBJ2-3, with 10 bases aligning to TRBD2. The CDR3 loop is CASSLVAGGTDTQYF. In DNA form, the CDR3 reads TGTGCCAGCAGCTTAGTAGCGGGAGGAACAGATACGCAGTATTTT.